Detailed here is one T cell receptor (beta chain). This record comes from a study of blood T cell repertoires in COVID-19. Germline V gene lookup returns CDR1 SQVTM and CDR2 ANQGSEA. Trimming stripped 4 bases from V and 1 base from J, with 7 bases between. This CDR3 has 12 residues. Repertoires were generated with immunoSEQ multiplex PCR, while TCRdb's copy carries only in-frame clones and drops some. The data contain over 250,000 clones, roughly nine tenths of them singletons. Recruitment covered roughly 24 US areas and drew participants whose ages spanned roughly 18 to 100 years. The rearrangement links TRBV29-1 to TRBJ1-1; perhaps TRBD1 as D (6 bases). The sequence was obtained from a woman in her sixties or seventies who had recovered from COVID-19. Sequenced: PBMCs or T cells enriched from blood (not recorded which). The CDR3 spells CSVAQGNTEAFF. The CDR3 DNA follows: TGCAGCGTTGCACAGGGGAACACTGAAGCTTTCTTT.